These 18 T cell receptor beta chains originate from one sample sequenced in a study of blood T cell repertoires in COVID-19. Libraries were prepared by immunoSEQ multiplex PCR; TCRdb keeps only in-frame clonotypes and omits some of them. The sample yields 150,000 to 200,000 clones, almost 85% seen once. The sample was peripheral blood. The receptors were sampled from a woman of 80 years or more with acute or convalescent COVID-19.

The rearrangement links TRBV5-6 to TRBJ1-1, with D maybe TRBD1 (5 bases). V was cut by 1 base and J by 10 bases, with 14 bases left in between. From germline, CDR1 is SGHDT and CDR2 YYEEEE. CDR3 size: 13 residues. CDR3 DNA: TGTGCCAGCAGCTTGACGCCCGCGGGGCGAGCTTTCTTT. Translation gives CASSLTPAGRAFF.

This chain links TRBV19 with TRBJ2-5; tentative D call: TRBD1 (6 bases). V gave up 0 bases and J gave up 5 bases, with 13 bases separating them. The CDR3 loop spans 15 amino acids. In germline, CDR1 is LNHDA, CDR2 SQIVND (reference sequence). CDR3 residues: CASSIDWNRVETQYF. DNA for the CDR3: TGTGCCAGTAGTATAGATTGGAACAGGGTTGAGACCCAGTACTTC.

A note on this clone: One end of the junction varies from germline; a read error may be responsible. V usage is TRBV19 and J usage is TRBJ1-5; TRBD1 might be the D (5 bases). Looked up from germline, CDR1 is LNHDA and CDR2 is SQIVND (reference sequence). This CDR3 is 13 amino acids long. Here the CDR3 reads CASEDRSTQPQHF. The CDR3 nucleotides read TGTGCCAGTGAAGACAGAAGCACTCAGCCCCAGCATTTT.

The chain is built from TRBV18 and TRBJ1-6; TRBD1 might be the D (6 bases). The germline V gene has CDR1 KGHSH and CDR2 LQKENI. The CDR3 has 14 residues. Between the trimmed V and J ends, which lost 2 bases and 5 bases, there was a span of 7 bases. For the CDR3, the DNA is TGTGCCAGCTCACCAGACAGGAATAATTCACCCCTCCACTTT. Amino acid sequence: CASSPDRNNSPLHF.

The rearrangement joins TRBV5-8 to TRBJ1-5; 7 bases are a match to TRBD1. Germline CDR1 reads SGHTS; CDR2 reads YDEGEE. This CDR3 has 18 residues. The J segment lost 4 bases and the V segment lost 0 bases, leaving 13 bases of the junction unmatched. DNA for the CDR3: TGTGCCAGCAGCTTGGCTGCCCTTTACGAGGGGGCTAATCAGCCCCAGCATTTT. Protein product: CASSLAALYEGANQPQHF.

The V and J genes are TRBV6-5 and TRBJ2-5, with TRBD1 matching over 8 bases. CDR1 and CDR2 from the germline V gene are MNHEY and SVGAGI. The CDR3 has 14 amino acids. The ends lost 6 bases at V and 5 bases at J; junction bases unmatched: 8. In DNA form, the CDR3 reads TGTGCCAGCAGAAAAGACAGGGGTGAGGAGACCCAGTACTTC. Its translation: CASRKDRGEETQYF.

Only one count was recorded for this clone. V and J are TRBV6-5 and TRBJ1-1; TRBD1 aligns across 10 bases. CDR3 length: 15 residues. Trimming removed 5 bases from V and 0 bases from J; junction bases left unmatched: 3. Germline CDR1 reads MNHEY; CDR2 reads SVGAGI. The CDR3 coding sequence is TGTGCCAGCAGTCGACAGGGGGCTTTGAACACTGAAGCTTTCTTT. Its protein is CASSRQGALNTEAFF.

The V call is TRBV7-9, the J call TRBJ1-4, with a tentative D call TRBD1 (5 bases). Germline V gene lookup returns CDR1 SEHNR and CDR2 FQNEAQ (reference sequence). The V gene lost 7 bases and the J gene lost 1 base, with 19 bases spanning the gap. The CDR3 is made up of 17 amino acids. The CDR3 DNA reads TGTGCCAGCACCTACACGGACACGATAATAACTAATGAAAAACTGTTTTTT. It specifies CASTYTDTIITNEKLFF.

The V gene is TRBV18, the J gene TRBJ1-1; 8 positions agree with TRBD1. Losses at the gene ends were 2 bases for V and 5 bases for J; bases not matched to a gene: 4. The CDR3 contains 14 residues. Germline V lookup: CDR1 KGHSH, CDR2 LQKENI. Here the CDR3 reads CASSPSRGQTEAFF. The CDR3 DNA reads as TGTGCCAGCTCACCATCCAGGGGGCAAACTGAAGCTTTCTTT.

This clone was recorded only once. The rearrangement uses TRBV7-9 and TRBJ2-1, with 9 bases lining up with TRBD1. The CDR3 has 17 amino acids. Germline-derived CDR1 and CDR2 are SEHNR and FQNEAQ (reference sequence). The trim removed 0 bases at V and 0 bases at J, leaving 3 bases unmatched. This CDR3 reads CASSLAQGASSYNEQFF. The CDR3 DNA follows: TGTGCCAGCAGCTTAGCACAGGGGGCTAGCTCCTACAATGAGCAGTTCTTC.

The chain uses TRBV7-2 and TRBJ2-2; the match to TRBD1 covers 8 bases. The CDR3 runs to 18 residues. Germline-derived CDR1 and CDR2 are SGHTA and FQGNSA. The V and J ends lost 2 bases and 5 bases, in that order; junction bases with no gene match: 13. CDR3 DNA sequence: TGTGCCAGCAGCTTATATGTTATCGGACAGGGTTCAACCGGGGAGCTGTTTTTT. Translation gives CASSLYVIGQGSTGELFF.

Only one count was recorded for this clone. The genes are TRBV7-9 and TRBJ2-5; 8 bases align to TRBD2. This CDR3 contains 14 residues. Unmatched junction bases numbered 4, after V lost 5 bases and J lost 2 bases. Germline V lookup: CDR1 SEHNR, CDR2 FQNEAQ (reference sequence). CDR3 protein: CASSIPGGQETQYF. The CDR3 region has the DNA TGTGCCAGCAGCATCCCGGGAGGGCAAGAGACCCAGTACTTC.

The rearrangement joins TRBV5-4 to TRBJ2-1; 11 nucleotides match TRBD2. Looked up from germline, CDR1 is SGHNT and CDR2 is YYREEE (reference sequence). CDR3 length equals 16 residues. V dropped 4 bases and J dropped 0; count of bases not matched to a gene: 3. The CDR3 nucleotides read TGTGCCAGCAGCCCGGGACTAGCGGCCTCCTACAATGAGCAGTTCTTC. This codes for CASSPGLAASYNEQFF.

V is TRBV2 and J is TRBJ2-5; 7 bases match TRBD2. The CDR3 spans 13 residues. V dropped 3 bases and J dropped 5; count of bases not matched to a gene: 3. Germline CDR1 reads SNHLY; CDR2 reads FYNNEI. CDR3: CASSDRTRETQYF. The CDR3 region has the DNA TGTGCCAGCAGTGATAGGACTAGGGAGACCCAGTACTTC.

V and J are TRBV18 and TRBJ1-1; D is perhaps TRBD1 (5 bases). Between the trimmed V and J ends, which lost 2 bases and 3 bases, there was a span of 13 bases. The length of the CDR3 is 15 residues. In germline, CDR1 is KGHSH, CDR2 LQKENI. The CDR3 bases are TGTGCCAGCTCACCAAATCAGGGAGGGGACACTGAAGCTTTCTTT. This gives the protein CASSPNQGGDTEAFF. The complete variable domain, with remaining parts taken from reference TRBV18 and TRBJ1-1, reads NAGVMQNPRHLVRRRGQEARLRCSPMKGHSHVYWYRQLPEEGLKFMVYLQKENIIDESGMPKERFSAEFPKEGPSILRIQQVVRGDSAAYFCASSPNQGGDTEAFFGQGTRLTVV.

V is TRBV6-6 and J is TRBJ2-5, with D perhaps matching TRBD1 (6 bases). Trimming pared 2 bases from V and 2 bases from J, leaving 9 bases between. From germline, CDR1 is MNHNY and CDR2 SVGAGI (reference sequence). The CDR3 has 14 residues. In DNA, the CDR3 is TGTGCCAGCAGTTACGGGGACACACAAGAGACCCAGTACTTC. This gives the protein CASSYGDTQETQYF.

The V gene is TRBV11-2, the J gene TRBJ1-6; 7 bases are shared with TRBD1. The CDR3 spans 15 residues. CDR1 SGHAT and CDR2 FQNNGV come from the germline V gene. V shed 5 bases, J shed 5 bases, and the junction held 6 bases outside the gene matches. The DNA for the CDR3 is TGTGCCAGCAGCGGCAGACAGGGTCATAATTCACCCCTCCACTTT. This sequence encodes CASSGRQGHNSPLHF.

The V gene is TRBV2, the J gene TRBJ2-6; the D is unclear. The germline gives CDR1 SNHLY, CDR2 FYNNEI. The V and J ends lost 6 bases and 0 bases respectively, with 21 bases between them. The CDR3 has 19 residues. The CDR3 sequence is CASRSQLTRPSSGANVLTF. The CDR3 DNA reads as TGTGCCAGCAGGTCCCAATTGACACGGCCGAGCTCTGGGGCCAACGTCCTGACTTTC.